This is a list of T cell receptor beta chains from one sample in a study of blood T cell repertoires in COVID-19. TCRdb's table, derived via immunoSEQ multiplex PCR, lists solely in-frame clones and lacks some. This table holds around 300,000 clones, less than 90% found once. Sample: peripheral blood. The receptors were gathered from a human donor in a cohort sampled during active COVID-19. Both conserved end residues are part of each CDR3. D genes are given only for firm matches.

v_call	j_call	d_call	cdr3_aa
TRBV5-4	TRBJ2-7	.	CASSSQDYEQYF
TRBV5-1	TRBJ2-7	TRBD1	CASNAGQGVYEQYF
TRBV28	TRBJ2-7	.	CASSPGDTSSYEQYF
TRBV2	TRBJ2-3	TRBD2	CASSERSGTSGASTDTQYF
TRBV19	TRBJ2-1	.	CASTRQTFDNEQFF
TRBV6-5	TRBJ2-2	TRBD2	CASSYGLVNTGELFF
TRBV6-6	TRBJ1-1	.	CASRGRGNTEAFF
TRBV5-4	TRBJ2-1	TRBD2	CASSFRTSGRSAEQFF
TRBV3-1/TRBV3-2	TRBJ2-2	.	CASSHLGTINGGELFF
TRBV5-1	TRBJ2-1	TRBD1	CASSPRQGSNEQFF
TRBV5-1	TRBJ2-3	TRBD2	CASSLGTSGNTDTQYF
TRBV14	TRBJ1-2	.	CASSPAGASWYGYTF
TRBV7-9	TRBJ2-7	.	CASSPTSYEQYF
TRBV6-5	TRBJ1-6	.	CASSYTDPRDNSPLHF